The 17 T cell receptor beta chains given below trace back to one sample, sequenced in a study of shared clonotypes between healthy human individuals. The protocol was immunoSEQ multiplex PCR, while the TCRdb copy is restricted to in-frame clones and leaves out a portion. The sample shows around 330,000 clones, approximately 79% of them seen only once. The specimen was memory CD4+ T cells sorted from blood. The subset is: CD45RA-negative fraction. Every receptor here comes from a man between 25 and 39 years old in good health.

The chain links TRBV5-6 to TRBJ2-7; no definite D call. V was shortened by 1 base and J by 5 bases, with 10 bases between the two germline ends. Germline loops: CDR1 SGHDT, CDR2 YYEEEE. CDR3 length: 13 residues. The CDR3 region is CASSLSPNDEQYF. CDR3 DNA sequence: TGTGCCAGCAGCTTGTCACCTAACGACGAGCAGTACTTC.

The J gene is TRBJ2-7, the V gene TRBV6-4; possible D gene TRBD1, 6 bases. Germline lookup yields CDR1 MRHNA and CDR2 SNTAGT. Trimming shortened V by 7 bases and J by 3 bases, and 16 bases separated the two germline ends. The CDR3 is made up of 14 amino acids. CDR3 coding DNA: TGTGCCAGCAATATTGACAGGAAAGGCTACGAGCAGTACTTC. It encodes CASNIDRKGYEQYF.

The CDR3 protein is CASSLGQGWVTEAFF. DNA of the CDR3: TGTGCCAGCAGCTTAGGTCAGGGATGGGTCACTGAAGCTTTCTTT. This chain uses TRBV11-2 with TRBJ1-1; TRBD1 might be the D (5 bases). Germline assignment: CDR1 SGHAT and CDR2 FQNNGV. V was trimmed by 1 base and J by 4 bases, leaving 13 bases between them. The CDR3 sequence is 15 residues long.

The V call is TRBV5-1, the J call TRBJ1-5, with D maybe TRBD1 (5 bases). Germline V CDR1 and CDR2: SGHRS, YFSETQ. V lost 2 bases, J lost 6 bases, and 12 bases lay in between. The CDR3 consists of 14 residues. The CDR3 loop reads CASSFQGPPQPQHF. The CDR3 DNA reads TGCGCCAGCAGCTTTCAGGGCCCGCCTCAGCCCCAGCATTTT. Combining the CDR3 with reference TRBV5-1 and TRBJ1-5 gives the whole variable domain KAGVTQTPRYLIKTRGQQVTLSCSPISGHRSVSWYQQTPGQGLQFLFEYFSETQRNKGNFPGRFSGRQFSNSRSEMNVSTLELGDSALYLCASSFQGPPQPQHFGDGTRLSIL.

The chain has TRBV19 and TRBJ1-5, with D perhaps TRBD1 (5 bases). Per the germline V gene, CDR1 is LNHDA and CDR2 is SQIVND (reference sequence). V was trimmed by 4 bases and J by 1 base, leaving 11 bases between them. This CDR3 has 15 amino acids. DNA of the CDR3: TGTGCCAGTAGTACCGACAGATGGAGCAATCAGCCCCAGCATTTT. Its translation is CASSTDRWSNQPQHF.

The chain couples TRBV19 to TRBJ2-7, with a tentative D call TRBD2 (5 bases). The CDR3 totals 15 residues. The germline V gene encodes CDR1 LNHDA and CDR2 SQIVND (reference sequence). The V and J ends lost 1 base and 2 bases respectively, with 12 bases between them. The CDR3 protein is CASSIGTGIPYEQYF. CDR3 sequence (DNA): TGTGCCAGTAGTATAGGCACGGGGATTCCCTACGAGCAGTACTTC.

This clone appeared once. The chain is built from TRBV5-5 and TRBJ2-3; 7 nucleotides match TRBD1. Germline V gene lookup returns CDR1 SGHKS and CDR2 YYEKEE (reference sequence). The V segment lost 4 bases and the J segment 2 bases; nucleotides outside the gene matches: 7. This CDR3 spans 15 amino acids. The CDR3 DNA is TGTGCCAGCAGCAACGGGACAGCCGTCACAGATACGCAGTATTTT. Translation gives CASSNGTAVTDTQYF.

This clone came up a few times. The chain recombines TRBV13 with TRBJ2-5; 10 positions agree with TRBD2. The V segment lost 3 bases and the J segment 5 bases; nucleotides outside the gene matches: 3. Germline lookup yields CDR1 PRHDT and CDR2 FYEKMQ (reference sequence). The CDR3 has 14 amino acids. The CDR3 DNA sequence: TGTGCCAGCAGCTTGGGACTAGCGTCCGAGACCCAGTACTTC. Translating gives CASSLGLASETQYF.

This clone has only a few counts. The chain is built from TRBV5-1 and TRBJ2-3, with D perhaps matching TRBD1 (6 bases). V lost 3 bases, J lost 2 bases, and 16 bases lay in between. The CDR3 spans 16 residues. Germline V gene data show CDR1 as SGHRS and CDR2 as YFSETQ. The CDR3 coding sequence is TGCGCCAGCAGCTCTAACAGGGATCCCCTCACAGATACGCAGTATTTT. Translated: CASSSNRDPLTDTQYF.

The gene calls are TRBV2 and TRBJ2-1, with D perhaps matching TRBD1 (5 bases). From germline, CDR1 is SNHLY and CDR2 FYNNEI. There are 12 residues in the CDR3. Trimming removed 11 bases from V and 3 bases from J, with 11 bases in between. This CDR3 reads CAWQQDYNEQFF. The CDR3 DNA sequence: TGTGCCTGGCAACAGGACTACAATGAGCAGTTCTTC.

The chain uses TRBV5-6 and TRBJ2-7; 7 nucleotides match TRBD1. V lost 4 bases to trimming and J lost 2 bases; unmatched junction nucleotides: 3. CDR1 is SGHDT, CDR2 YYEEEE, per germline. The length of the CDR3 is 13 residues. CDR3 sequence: CASSVDRTYEQYF. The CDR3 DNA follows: TGTGCCAGCAGCGTGGACAGGACCTACGAGCAGTACTTC. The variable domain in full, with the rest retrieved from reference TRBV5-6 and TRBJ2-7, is DAGVTQSPTHLIKTRGQQVTLRCSPKSGHDTVSWYQQALGQGPQFIFQYYEEEERQRGNFPDRFSGHQFPNYSSELNVNALLLGDSALYLCASSVDRTYEQYFGPGTRLTVT.

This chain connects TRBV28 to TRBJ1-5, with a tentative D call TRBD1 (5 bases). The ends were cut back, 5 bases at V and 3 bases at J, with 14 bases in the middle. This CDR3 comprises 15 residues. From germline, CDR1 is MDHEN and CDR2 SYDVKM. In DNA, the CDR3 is TGTGCCAGCAGTCCGTTCGGACACCCCAATCAGCCCCAGCATTTT. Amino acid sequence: CASSPFGHPNQPQHF. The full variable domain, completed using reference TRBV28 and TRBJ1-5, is DVKVTQSSRYLVKRTGEKVFLECVQDMDHENMFWYRQDPGLGLRLIYFSYDVKMKEKGDIPEGYSVSREKKERFSLILESASTNQTSMYLCASSPFGHPNQPQHFGDGTRLSIL.

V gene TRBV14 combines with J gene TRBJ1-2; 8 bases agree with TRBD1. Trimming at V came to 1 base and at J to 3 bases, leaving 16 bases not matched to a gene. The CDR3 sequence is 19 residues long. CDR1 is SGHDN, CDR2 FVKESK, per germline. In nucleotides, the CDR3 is TGTGCCAGCAGCCAAGCTCAGGGGGCCGCCACGACCACGCACTATGGCTACACCTTC. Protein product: CASSQAQGAATTTHYGYTF.

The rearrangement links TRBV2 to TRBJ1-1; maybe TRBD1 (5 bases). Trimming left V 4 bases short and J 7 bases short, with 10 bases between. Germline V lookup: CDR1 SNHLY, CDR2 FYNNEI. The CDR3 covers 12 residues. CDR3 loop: CASSVGGVEAFF. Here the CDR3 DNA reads TGTGCCAGCAGTGTGGGAGGGGTTGAAGCTTTCTTT.

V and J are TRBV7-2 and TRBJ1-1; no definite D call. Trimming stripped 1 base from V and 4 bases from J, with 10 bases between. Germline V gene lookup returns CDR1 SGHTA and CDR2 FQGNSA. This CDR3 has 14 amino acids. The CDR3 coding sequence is TGTGCCAGCAGCTTAGGGGTACGGAGCACTGAAGCTTTCTTT. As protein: CASSLGVRSTEAFF.

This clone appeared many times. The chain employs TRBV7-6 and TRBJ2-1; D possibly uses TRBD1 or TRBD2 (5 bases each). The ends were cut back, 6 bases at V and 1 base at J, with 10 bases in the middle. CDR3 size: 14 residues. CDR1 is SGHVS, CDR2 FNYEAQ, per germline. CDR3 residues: CASSMGPSYNEQFF. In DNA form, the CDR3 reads TGTGCCAGCAGTATGGGACCTTCCTACAATGAGCAGTTCTTC.

The CDR3 DNA is TGCGCCAGCAGCTTTACTGGACAGGGGTATGGCTACACCTTC. It encodes CASSFTGQGYGYTF. The chain uses TRBV5-1 and TRBJ1-2; TRBD1 matches at 9 bases. Germline V CDR1 and CDR2: SGHRS, YFSETQ. The CDR3 sequence is 14 residues long. The trim removed 2 bases at V and 5 bases at J, leaving 4 bases unmatched.